This entry lists 21 T cell receptor beta chains sequenced from one sample in a study of somatic mutations in cytotoxic T cells in rheumatoid arthritis. Produced via immunoSEQ multiplex PCR; TCRdb's table is partial and in-frame only. The sample contains almost 20,000 clones, roughly 80% of which appear only once. The sample was CD8+ T cells sorted from blood. Source of these receptors: a woman aged 50 to 60 in good health.

This clone has only one observation. The V and J genes are TRBV13 and TRBJ2-7; possibly TRBD1 or TRBD2 for D (5 bases each). CDR1 is PRHDT and CDR2 is FYEKMQ in the germline V gene (reference sequence). Trimming cost V 1 base and J 2 bases, with 9 bases left between them. The CDR3 is made up of 14 amino acids. The CDR3 sequence is CASSLAGRPYEQYF. The CDR3 nucleotides are TGTGCCAGCAGCTTAGCGGGACGACCCTACGAGCAGTACTTC.

The CDR3 spells CASAPSGSSYNEQFF. In DNA form, the CDR3 reads TGTGCCAGCGCCCCGAGCGGGAGCTCCTACAATGAGCAGTTCTTC. The chain carries TRBV19 and TRBJ2-1; TRBD2 aligns across 8 bases. Trimming cost V 9 bases and J 0 bases; bases outside gene matches: 7. There are 15 residues in the CDR3. Germline V lookup: CDR1 LNHDA, CDR2 SQIVND (reference sequence).

The chain couples TRBV9 to TRBJ2-1; 8 bases are shared with TRBD2. Germline CDR1 reads SGDLS; CDR2 reads YYNGEE. J gave up 3 bases and V 3 bases, and 5 bases lay outside the gene matches. The CDR3 extends over 15 amino acids. In DNA form, the CDR3 reads TGTGCCAGCAGCGCCGGGGGGGGCCACTACAATGAGCAGTTCTTC. It encodes CASSAGGGHYNEQFF.

CDR3 bases: TGCGCCAGCAGCCAAGGCGGGCGGGGGGGTGAGCAGTACTTC. Protein sequence: CASSQGGRGGEQYF. The chain has TRBV4-1 and TRBJ2-7; 9 bases are a match to TRBD2. Trimming took 1 base from V and 7 from J; bases not matched to a gene: 5. The length of the CDR3 is 14 residues. Looked up from germline, CDR1 is MGHRA and CDR2 is YSYEKL.

In its sample, this clone was seen once. This sequence joins TRBV27 and TRBJ2-7, with TRBD2 matching 11 bases. CDR3 size: 14 residues. Germline lookup yields CDR1 MNHEY and CDR2 SMNVEV (reference sequence). Unmatched junction bases numbered 4, after V lost 4 bases and J lost 5 bases. CDR3 amino acids: CASSSGTSGNEQYF. In DNA form, the CDR3 reads TGTGCCAGCAGTTCCGGGACTAGCGGTAACGAGCAGTACTTC.

The chain combines TRBV7-8 with TRBJ2-3, with D perhaps given as TRBD1 or TRBD2 (5 bases each). The V end lost 2 bases, the J end lost 4 bases, and 7 bases lay between the germline ends. CDR3 length: 13 amino acids. Per germline, CDR1 SGHVS and CDR2 FQNEAQ. The CDR3 loop reads CASSLSGPDTQYF. The CDR3 DNA is TGTGCCAGCAGCTTATCGGGACCAGATACGCAGTATTTT.

The CDR3 DNA reads as TGTGCCAGCAGCCAAGGGTCCCTAGAGGCTTTCTTT. Protein product: CASSQGSLEAFF. The chain couples TRBV4-2 to TRBJ1-1; D remains unclear. The CDR3 is made up of 12 amino acids. Trimming removed 1 base from V and 11 bases from J, with 11 bases in between. CDR1 is LGHNA and CDR2 is YNFKEQ in the germline V gene.

This clone has only one observation. The rearrangement uses TRBV18 and TRBJ1-2; no firm D call. Germline V CDR1 and CDR2: KGHSH, LQKENI. This CDR3 region has 13 residues. The V and J ends lost 2 bases and 3 bases respectively, with 7 bases between them. Written as DNA, the CDR3 is TGTGCCAGCTCACCAGGAGGCGACTATGGCTACACCTTC. Protein product: CASSPGGDYGYTF.

V gene TRBV4-1 combines with J gene TRBJ2-7, with 11 bases that match TRBD2. Trimming at V came to 4 bases and at J to 5 bases, leaving 19 bases not matched to a gene. This CDR3 has 19 residues. The germline V gene has CDR1 MGHRA and CDR2 YSYEKL. The DNA of the CDR3 is TGCGCCAGCAGCCCCTTAGTTGGGGGGAGTGCTAGCGGGAGGAACGAGCAGTACTTC. Its protein product is CASSPLVGGSASGRNEQYF.

The chain combines TRBV7-6 with TRBJ2-5; tentatively, D is TRBD1 (5 bases). The germline V gene has CDR1 SGHVS and CDR2 FNYEAQ. The CDR3 length is 14 residues. V was pared by 0 bases and J by 3 bases, with 8 bases between. CDR3 protein: CASSLALGEETQYF. CDR3 bases: TGTGCCAGCAGCTTAGCGCTAGGGGAAGAGACCCAGTACTTC.

The V and J genes are TRBV21-1 and TRBJ1-1; the listed D gene, TRBD1, was not tested against the DNA. TRBV21-1 represents a pseudogene. The CDR3 is made up of 13 amino acids. The CDR3 protein is CAISTGMNTEAFF. Written as DNA, the CDR3 is TGTGCCATCTCGACAGGGATGAACACTGAAGCTTTCTTT.

V and J are TRBV11-2 and TRBJ2-1; D is perhaps TRBD1 (6 bases). CDR1 and CDR2 from the germline V gene are SGHAT and FQNNGV. The CDR3 covers 14 residues. Trimming stripped 2 bases from V and 4 bases from J, with 9 bases between. The CDR3 spells CASSLTGQYNEQFF. The CDR3, as DNA: TGTGCCAGCAGCTTAACTGGACAGTACAATGAGCAGTTCTTC.

This clone is medium-sized by share. The rearrangement joins TRBV4-2 to TRBJ2-6, with TRBD2 as a possible D gene (5 bases). There are 16 residues in the CDR3. The V end lost 1 base, the J end lost 3 bases, and 10 bases lay between the germline ends. The germline V gene has CDR1 LGHNA and CDR2 YNFKEQ. The CDR3 nucleotides are TGTGCCAGCAGCCAAGGGGGAGCTAGTGGGGCCAACGTCCTGACTTTC. Protein sequence: CASSQGGASGANVLTF.

In regard to this clone: Germline is not matched at one junction end, which may reflect a read error. The J gene is TRBJ1-2, the V gene TRBV9, with D hard to call. The CDR3 is 8 residues long. Germline V gene sequence: CDR1 SGDLS, CDR2 YYNGEE. In DNA, the CDR3 is TGCAATAGTTTGAGCTACACCTTC. Encoded protein: CNSLSYTF.

The rearrangement links TRBV9 to TRBJ2-1; 10 nucleotides match TRBD2. Per the germline V gene, CDR1 is SGDLS and CDR2 is YYNGEE. With 7 bases clipped from V and 8 bases from J, the junction kept 6 bases outside the gene matches. The CDR3 runs 13 residues. CDR3: CASASGSFDEQFF. The CDR3 nucleotides read TGTGCCAGCGCTAGCGGGAGTTTCGATGAGCAGTTCTTC. Supplemented by reference TRBV9 and TRBJ2-1, the full variable domain reads DSGVTQTPKHLITATGQRVTLRCSPRSGDLSVYWYQQSLDQGLQFLIQYYNGEERAKGNILERFSAQQFPDLHSELNLSSLELGDSALYFCASASGSFDEQFFGPGTRLTVL.

V is TRBV13 and J is TRBJ1-5; D unresolved. The CDR3 is 15 residues long. V lost 0 bases and J 4 bases, leaving 10 bases between the germline ends. Germline CDR1 reads PRHDT; CDR2 reads FYEKMQ (reference sequence). CDR3 bases: TGTGCCAGCAGCTTAGGCCTCGGTTTAAATCAGCCCCAGCATTTT. Its protein is CASSLGLGLNQPQHF.

In its sample, this clone was seen a few times. V and J are TRBV19 and TRBJ2-7; 7 nucleotides line up with TRBD1. The CDR3 has 13 residues. Losses at the gene ends were 2 bases for V and 5 bases for J; bases not matched to a gene: 3. Germline values: CDR1 LNHDA, CDR2 SQIVND (reference sequence). CDR3 sequence: CASSIRQGDEQYF. The CDR3 region has the DNA TGTGCCAGTAGTATAAGACAGGGTGACGAGCAGTACTTC. Full variable domain (outside the CDR3, taken from reference TRBV19 and TRBJ2-7): DGGITQSPKYLFRKEGQNVTLSCEQNLNHDAMYWYRQDPGQGLRLIYYSQIVNDFQKGDIAEGYSVSREKKESFPLTVTSAQKNPTAFYLCASSIRQGDEQYFGPGTRLTVT.

This chain uses TRBV28 with TRBJ1-6; 8 nucleotides agree with TRBD1. The CDR3 totals 18 residues. Germline CDR1 and CDR2: MDHEN and SYDVKM. After removal of 5 bases from V and 0 bases from J, the junction contained 9 bases not matched to a gene. The CDR3 region is CASSKSGQGSSYNSPLHF. CDR3 DNA: TGTGCCAGCAGTAAATCAGGACAGGGTAGCTCCTATAATTCACCCCTCCACTTT. Filled out from reference TRBV28 and TRBJ1-6, the complete variable domain reads DVKVTQSSRYLVKRTGEKVFLECVQDMDHENMFWYRQDPGLGLRLIYFSYDVKMKEKGDIPEGYSVSREKKERFSLILESASTNQTSMYLCASSKSGQGSSYNSPLHFGNGTRLTVT.

The chain joins TRBV11-2 to TRBJ2-7; no firm D call. V gave up 3 bases and J gave up 4 bases, with 13 bases separating them. CDR3 length: 14 residues. The germline CDR1 and CDR2 sequences are SGHAT and FQNNGV. For the CDR3, the DNA is TGTGCCAGCAGCTTTGGGGATACTCTTTACGAGCAGTACTTC. Amino acids: CASSFGDTLYEQYF.

The J gene is TRBJ2-7, the V gene TRBV6-1; no firm D call. Trimming took off 5 bases at V and 0 bases at J, with 14 bases between the two ends. Germline values: CDR1 MNHNS, CDR2 SASEGT. The CDR3 totals 15 residues. CDR3 region: CASSPQRRPSYEQYF. In nucleotides, the CDR3 is TGTGCCAGCAGTCCCCAGAGAAGGCCCTCCTACGAGCAGTACTTC.

The chain carries TRBV10-1 and TRBJ2-1, with TRBD2 matching 12 bases. Germline CDR1 and CDR2: WNHNN and SYGVQD (reference sequence). Trimming at V came to 2 bases and at J to 7 bases, leaving 3 bases not matched to a gene. The CDR3 covers 15 residues. The CDR3 coding sequence is TGCGCCAGCAGTGAGGGGACTAGCGGGTTGAATGAGCAGTTCTTC. Protein sequence: CASSEGTSGLNEQFF.